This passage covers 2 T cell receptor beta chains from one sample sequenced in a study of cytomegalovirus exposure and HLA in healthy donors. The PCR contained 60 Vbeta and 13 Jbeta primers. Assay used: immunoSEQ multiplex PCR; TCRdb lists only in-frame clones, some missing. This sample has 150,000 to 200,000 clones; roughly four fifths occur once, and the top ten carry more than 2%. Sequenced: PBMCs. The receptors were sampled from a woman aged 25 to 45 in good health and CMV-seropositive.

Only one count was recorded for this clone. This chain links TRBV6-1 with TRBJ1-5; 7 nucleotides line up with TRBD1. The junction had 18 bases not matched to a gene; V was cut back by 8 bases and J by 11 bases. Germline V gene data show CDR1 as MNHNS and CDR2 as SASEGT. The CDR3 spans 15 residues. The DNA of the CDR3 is TGTGCCAGCGCCACAGGGCGCAGGGGGGTCGAGGCCCAGCATTTT. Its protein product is CASATGRRGVEAQHF.

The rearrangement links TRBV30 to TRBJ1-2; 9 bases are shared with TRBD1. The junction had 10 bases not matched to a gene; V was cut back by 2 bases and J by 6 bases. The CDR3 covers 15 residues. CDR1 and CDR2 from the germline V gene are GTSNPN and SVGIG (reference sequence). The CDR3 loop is CAWSFGQGIKDGYTF. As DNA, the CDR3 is TGTGCCTGGAGTTTTGGACAGGGGATCAAAGATGGCTACACCTTC.